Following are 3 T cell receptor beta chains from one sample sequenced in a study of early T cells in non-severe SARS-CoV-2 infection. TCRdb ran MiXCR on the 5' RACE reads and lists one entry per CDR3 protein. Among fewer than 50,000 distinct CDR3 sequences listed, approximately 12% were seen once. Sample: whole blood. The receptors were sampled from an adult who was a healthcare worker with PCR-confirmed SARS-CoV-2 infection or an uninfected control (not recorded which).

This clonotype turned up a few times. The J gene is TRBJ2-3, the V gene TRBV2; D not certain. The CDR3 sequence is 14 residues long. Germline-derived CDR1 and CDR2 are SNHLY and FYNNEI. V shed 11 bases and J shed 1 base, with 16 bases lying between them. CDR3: CAGLRSEGTDTQYF. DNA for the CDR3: TGTGCCGGCCTCAGATCCGAGGGCACAGATACGCAGTATTTT. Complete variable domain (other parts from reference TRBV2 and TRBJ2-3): EPEVTQTPSHQVTQMGQEVILRCVPISNHLYFYWYRQILGQKVEFLVSFYNNEISEKSEIFDDQFSVERPDGSNFTLKIRSTKLEDSAMYFCAGLRSEGTDTQYFGPGTRLTVL.

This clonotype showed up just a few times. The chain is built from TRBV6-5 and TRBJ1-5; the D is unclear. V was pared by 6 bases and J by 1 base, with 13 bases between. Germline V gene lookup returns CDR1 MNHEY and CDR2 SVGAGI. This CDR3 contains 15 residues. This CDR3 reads CASRKVEQSNQPQHF. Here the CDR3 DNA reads TGTGCCAGCAGGAAGGTAGAACAAAGCAATCAGCCCCAGCATTTT.

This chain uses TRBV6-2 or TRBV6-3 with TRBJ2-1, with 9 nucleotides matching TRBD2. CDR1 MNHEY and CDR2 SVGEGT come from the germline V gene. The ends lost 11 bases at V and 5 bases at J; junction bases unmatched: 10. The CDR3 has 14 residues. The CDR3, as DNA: TGTGCCCTAAGTAGTAGCGGGAGCAACAATGAGCAGTTCTTC. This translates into CALSSSGSNNEQFF.